Below are 11 T cell receptor beta chains sequenced from a single sample in a study of OX40 agonist ivuxolimab in advanced cancers. TCRdb's copy holds only in-frame clones and misses some; the assay was immunoSEQ multiplex PCR. The sample records tens of thousands of clones, 82% being singletons. The specimen comprised CD4+ or CD8+ T cells sorted from blood, sampled in a trial of the OX40 agonist ivuxolimab. The receptors stem from an adult with an advanced solid tumor such as melanoma, head and neck, liver or kidney cancer.

This sequence joins TRBV5-1 and TRBJ2-3; possibly TRBD1 for D (5 bases). The ends were cut back, 4 bases at V and 3 bases at J, with 18 bases in the middle. CDR3 length: 16 residues. Germline V lookup: CDR1 SGHRS, CDR2 YFSETQ. The CDR3: CASSPDRQGSTDTQYF. The CDR3 DNA is TGCGCCAGCAGCCCTGACCGCCAGGGTAGTACAGATACGCAGTATTTT.

There are a few counts of this clone. V gene TRBV27 combines with J gene TRBJ2-5, with 10 nucleotides matching TRBD1. J lost 1 base, V lost 4 bases, and 6 bases had no gene match. Germline assignment: CDR1 MNHEY and CDR2 SMNVEV (reference sequence). The CDR3 totals 16 residues. CDR3 in DNA: TGTGCCAGCAGTTCCCGGGACAGGGGATTCCAAGAGACCCAGTACTTC. Translation: CASSSRDRGFQETQYF.

CDR3 in DNA: TGCGCCAGCAGCTTGGAGGGGTGGGCAGTCGGAAACACCATATATTTT. Translated, it gives CASSLEGWAVGNTIYF. The rearrangement joins TRBV5-1 to TRBJ1-3; D possibly corresponds to TRBD1 (5 bases). The CDR3 length is 16 residues. V lost 0 bases and J 4 bases, leaving 14 bases between the germline ends. Germline loops: CDR1 SGHRS, CDR2 YFSETQ.

The gene calls are TRBV28 and TRBJ2-3; the D gene is possibly TRBD2 (5 bases). Germline V gene sequence: CDR1 MDHEN, CDR2 SYDVKM. Trimming removed 5 bases from V and 6 bases from J, with 18 bases in between. There are 15 residues in the CDR3. The CDR3 coding sequence is TGTGCCAGCAGTAGCCCCGGCACAACGGGGGATACGCAGTATTTT. Residues: CASSSPGTTGDTQYF.

This chain connects TRBV10-2 to TRBJ1-3; D remains unclear. CDR1 is WSHSY and CDR2 is SAAADI in the germline V gene. The CDR3 totals 14 residues. The germline V and J ends were trimmed by 4 bases and 3 bases, with 10 bases remaining between them. The CDR3 region is CASSVWTGGNTIYF. CDR3 DNA: TGCGCCAGCAGTGTATGGACGGGTGGAAACACCATATATTTT.

The chain recombines TRBV5-8 with TRBJ1-2; possibly TRBD1 for D (5 bases). This CDR3 region has 15 residues. Germline-derived CDR1 and CDR2 are SGHTS and YDEGEE. Trimming took off 0 bases at V and 0 bases at J, with 9 bases between the two ends. The CDR3 is CASSLAGPSNYGYTF. The CDR3 bases are TGTGCCAGCAGCTTGGCGGGGCCCTCTAACTATGGCTACACCTTC.

This rearrangement joins TRBV9 to TRBJ1-6; D is perhaps TRBD1 (5 bases). Germline CDR1 reads SGDLS; CDR2 reads YYNGEE. The CDR3 loop spans 14 amino acids. Trimming cost V 2 bases and J 11 bases, with 14 bases left between them. In DNA form, the CDR3 reads TGTGCCAGCAGCGTTAAGGGGACTGTACCACCCCTCCACTTT. This gives the protein CASSVKGTVPPLHF.

The chain is built from TRBV19 and TRBJ1-2, with 10 bases that match TRBD1. The germline V gene encodes CDR1 LNHDA and CDR2 SQIVND (reference sequence). The CDR3 has 14 residues. Trimming at V came to 3 bases and at J to 6 bases, leaving 4 bases not matched to a gene. CDR3 in amino acids: CASSMAGQGNGYTF. The CDR3, as DNA: TGTGCCAGTAGTATGGCGGGACAGGGGAATGGCTACACCTTC.

J is TRBJ1-1 and V is TRBV6-6, with 10 bases fitting TRBD1. The CDR3 length is 14 residues. J lost 11 bases, V lost 6 bases, and 12 bases had no gene match. From germline, CDR1 is MNHNY and CDR2 SVGAGI (reference sequence). The DNA of the CDR3 is TGTGCCAGCAGGCTGCAAGCCGGGACAGGGGTGGCTTTCTTT. This sequence encodes CASRLQAGTGVAFF.

This chain links TRBV6-5 with TRBJ1-2; no clear D gene. Per germline, CDR1 MNHEY and CDR2 SVGAGI. The V gene lost 5 bases and the J gene lost 11 bases, with 12 bases spanning the gap. The CDR3 is 11 residues long. CDR3 nucleotide sequence: TGTGCCAGCAGTGAAGACGGGAGATACACCTTC. As protein: CASSEDGRYTF.

Details on this clone: One junction end disagrees with the germline gene, perhaps due to a read error. The genes are TRBV11-2 and TRBJ1-3; D gene unclear. CDR3 length equals 16 residues. CDR1 and CDR2 (germline): SGHAT, FQNNGV. For the CDR3, the DNA is TGTGCCAGCAGCACGGACGTATGGAGCTCTGGAAACGCCATATATTTT. Its protein is CASSTDVWSSGNAIYF. The full variable domain, completed using reference TRBV11-2 and TRBJ1-3, is EAGVAQSPRYKIIEKRQSVAFWCNPISGHATLYWYQQILGQGPKLLIQFQNNGVVDDSQLPKDRFSAERLKGVDSTLKIQPAKLEDSAVYLCASSTDVWSSGNAIYFGEGSWLTVV.